The present entry profiles one TCR beta chain with its context. The study drew participants aged about 18 to 89 years from about two dozen US areas. Participant reports of clinical history set cohort assignment. The data were obtained in a study of blood T cell repertoires in COVID-19. Overall study context: COVID-19 samples, acute and convalescent, were from the United States, Italy and Spain. In each case, the material was cDNA or gDNA derived from T cells, B-cell-depleted T cells, or PBMCs.

Sequencing used immunoSEQ multiplex PCR; TCRdb keeps in-frame clones, though not all of them. The sample has approximately 170,000 clones, about 84% seen once. Germline CDR1 MDHEN, CDR2 SYDVKM. Between the trimmed V and J ends, which lost 1 base and 2 bases, there was a span of 6 bases. The CDR3 length is 13 residues. This TCR derives from a man aged 45-60 years who had recovered from COVID-19. The chain uses TRBV28 and TRBJ2-7; possible D gene TRBD1, 5 bases. Sequenced material: PBMCs or T cells enriched from blood (not recorded which). This CDR3 is CASSLSTAYEQYF. The DNA for the CDR3 is TGTGCCAGCAGTTTATCGACAGCCTACGAGCAGTACTTC.